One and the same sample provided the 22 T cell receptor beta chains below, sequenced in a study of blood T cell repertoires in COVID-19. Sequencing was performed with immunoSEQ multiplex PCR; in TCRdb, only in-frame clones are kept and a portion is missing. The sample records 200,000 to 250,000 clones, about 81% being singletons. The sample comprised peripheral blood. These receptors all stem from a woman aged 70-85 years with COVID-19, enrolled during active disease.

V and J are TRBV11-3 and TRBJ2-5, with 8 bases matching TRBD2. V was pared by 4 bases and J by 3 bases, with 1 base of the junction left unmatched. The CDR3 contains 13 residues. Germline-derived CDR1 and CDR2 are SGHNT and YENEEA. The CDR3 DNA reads TGTGCCAGCAGCTCGGGGGGGGAAGAGACCCAGTACTTC. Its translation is CASSSGGEETQYF. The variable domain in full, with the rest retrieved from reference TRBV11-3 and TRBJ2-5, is EAGVVQSPRYKIIEKKQPVAFWCNPISGHNTLYWYLQNLGQGPELLIRYENEEAVDDSQLPKDRFSAERLKGVDSTLKIQPAELGDSAVYLCASSSGGEETQYFGPGTRLLVL.

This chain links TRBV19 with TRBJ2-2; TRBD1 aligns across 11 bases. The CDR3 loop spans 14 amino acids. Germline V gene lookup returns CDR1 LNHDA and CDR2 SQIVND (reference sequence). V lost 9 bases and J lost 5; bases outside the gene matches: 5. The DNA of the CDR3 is TGTGCCAGCAGGCGGGACAGGGGGACCGGGGAGCTGTTTTTT. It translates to CASRRDRGTGELFF. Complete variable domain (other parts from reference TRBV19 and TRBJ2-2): DGGITQSPKYLFRKEGQNVTLSCEQNLNHDAMYWYRQDPGQGLRLIYYSQIVNDFQKGDIAEGYSVSREKKESFPLTVTSAQKNPTAFYLCASRRDRGTGELFFGEGSRLTVL.

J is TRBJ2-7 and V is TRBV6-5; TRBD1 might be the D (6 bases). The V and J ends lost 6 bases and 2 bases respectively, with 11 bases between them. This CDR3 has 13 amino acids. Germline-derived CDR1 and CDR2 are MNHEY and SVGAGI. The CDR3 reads CASRSGTPYEQYF. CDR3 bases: TGTGCCAGCAGGTCCGGGACACCCTACGAGCAGTACTTC.

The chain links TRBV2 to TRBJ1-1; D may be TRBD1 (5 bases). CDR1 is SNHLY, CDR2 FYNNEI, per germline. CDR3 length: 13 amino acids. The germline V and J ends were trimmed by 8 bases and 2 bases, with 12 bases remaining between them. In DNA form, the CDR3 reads TGTGCCAGCCTTCGGACAAAAAACACTGAAGCTTTCTTT. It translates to CASLRTKNTEAFF.

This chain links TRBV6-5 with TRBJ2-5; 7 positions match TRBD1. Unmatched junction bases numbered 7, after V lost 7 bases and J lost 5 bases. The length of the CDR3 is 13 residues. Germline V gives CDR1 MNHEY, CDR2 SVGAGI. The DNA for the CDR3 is TGTGCCAGCAAACAGGGGTCGGTCGAGACCCAGTACTTC. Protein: CASKQGSVETQYF.

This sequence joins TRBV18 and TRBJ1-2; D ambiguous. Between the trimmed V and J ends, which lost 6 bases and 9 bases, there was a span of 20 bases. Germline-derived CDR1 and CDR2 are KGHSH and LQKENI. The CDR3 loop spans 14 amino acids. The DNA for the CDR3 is TGTGCCAGCTCGGCGGGTCGGACGGAGCAGAGCTACACCTTC. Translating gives CASSAGRTEQSYTF.

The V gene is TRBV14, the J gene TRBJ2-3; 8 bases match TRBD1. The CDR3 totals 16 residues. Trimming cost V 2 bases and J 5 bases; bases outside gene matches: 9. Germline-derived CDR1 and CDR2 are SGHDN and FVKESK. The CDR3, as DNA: TGTGCCAGCAGCCAACGACAGGGGTCAGCCATAGATACGCAGTATTTT. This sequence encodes CASSQRQGSAIDTQYF.

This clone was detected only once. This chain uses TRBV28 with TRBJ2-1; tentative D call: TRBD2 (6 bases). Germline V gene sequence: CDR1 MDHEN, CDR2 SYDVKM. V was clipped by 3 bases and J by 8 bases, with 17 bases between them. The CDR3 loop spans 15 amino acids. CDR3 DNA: TGTGCCAGCAGTTTGGGCGGGATGAGACTTGATGAGCAGTTCTTC. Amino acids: CASSLGGMRLDEQFF.

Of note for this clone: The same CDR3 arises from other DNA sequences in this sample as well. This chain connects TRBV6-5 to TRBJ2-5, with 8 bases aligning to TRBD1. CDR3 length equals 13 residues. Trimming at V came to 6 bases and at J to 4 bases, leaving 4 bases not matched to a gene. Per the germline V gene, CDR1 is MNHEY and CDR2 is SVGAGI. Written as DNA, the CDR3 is TGTGCCAGCAGAGGGACAGGTAGAGAGACCCAGTACTTC. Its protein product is CASRGTGRETQYF.

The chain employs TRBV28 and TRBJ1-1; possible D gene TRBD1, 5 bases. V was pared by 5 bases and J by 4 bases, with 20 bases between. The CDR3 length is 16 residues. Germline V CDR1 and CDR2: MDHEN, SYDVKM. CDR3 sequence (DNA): TGTGCCAGCAGTCTCCGGTTGCGAGGGAGGGGCACTGAAGCTTTCTTT. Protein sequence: CASSLRLRGRGTEAFF.

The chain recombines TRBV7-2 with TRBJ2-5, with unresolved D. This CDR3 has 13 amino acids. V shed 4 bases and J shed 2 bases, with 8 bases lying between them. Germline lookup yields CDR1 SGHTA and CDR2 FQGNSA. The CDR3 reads CASSWAPQETQYF. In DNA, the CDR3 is TGTGCCAGCAGCTGGGCCCCGCAAGAGACCCAGTACTTC.

The CDR3 protein is CASSHGSSNGYTF. DNA of the CDR3: TGTGCCAGCAGCCATGGTTCATCTAACGGCTACACCTTC. The chain carries TRBV3-1 (or the pseudogene TRBV3-2) and TRBJ1-2; D is unresolved. The V gene lost 3 bases and the J gene lost 8 bases, with 13 bases spanning the gap. The CDR3 is made up of 13 amino acids. The germline gives CDR1 LGHDT, CDR2 YNNKEL (reference sequence).

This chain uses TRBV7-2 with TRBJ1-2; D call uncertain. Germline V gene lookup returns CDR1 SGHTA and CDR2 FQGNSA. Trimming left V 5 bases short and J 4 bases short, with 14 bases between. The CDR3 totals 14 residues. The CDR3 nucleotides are TGTGCCAGCAGCCCCTCCCGGGTTATCTATGGCTACACCTTC. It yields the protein CASSPSRVIYGYTF.

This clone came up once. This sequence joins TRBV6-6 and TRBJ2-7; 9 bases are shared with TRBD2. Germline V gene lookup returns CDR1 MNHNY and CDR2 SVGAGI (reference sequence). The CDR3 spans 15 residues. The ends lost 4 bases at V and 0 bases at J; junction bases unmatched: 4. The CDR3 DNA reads TGTGCCAGCAGTTTAGCGGGAGAAGGCTCCTACGAGCAGTACTTC. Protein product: CASSLAGEGSYEQYF.

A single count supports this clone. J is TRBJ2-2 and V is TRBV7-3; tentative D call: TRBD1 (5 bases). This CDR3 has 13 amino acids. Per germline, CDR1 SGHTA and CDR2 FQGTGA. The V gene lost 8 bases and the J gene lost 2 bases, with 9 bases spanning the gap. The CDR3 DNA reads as TGTGCCAGCCAGCAGGGAAACACCGGGGAGCTGTTTTTT. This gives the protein CASQQGNTGELFF.

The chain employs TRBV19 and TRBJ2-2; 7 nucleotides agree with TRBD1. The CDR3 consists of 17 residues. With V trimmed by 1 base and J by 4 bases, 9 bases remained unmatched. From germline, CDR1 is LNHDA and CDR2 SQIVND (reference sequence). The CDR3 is CASSIGMVRGSTGELFF. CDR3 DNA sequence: TGTGCCAGTAGTATAGGCATGGTCAGGGGGTCCACCGGGGAGCTGTTTTTT.

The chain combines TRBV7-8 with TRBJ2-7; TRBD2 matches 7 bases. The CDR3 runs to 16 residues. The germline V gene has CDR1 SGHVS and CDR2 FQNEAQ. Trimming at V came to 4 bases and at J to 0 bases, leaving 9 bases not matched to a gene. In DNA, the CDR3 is TGTGCCAGCAGCTGGGCCAGGGAGCGGGACTCCTACGAGCAGTACTTC. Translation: CASSWARERDSYEQYF.

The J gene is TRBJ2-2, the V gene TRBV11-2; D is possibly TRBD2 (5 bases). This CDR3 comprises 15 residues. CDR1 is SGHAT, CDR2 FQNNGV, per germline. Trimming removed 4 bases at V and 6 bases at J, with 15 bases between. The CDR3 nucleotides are TGTGCCAGCAGCTCTGGACTCCGCGTCGCCGGGGAGCTGTTTTTT. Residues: CASSSGLRVAGELFF.

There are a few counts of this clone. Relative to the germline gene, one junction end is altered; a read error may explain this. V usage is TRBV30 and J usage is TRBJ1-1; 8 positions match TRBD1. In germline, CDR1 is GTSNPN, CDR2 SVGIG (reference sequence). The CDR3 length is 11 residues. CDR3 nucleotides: TGTGCCGGACTCGACAGGGGCCGATGGTACTTT. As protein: CAGLDRGRWYF.

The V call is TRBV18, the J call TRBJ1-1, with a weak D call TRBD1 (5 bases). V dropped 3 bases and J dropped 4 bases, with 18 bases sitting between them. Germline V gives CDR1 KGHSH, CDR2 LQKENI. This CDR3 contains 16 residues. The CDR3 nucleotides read TGTGCCAGCTCACCGTTAAGTGGGCAGGGAGGCACTGAAGCTTTCTTT. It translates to CASSPLSGQGGTEAFF.

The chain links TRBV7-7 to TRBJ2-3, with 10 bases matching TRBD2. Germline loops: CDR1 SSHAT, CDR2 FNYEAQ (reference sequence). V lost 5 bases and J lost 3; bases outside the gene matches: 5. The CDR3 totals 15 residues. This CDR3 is CASSNSGRVTDTQYF. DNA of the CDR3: TGTGCCAGCAGCAACAGCGGGAGGGTAACAGATACGCAGTATTTT.

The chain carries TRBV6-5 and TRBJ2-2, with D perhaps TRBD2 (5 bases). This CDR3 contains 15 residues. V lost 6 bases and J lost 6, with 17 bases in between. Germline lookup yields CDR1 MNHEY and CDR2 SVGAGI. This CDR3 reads CASRRVSSFPGELFF. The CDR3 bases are TGTGCCAGCAGACGGGTATCTAGCTTTCCCGGGGAGCTGTTTTTT.